The 14 T cell receptor beta chains below were found in one sample sequenced in a study of blood T cells in healthy people across ages. Together with a sample-barcoded 5' primer, a J-beta primer mix was included in a second PCR lasting about 6 to 11 cycles. TCRdb analysed the 5' RACE reads with MiXCR anew, one entry per CDR3 protein. The sample shows over a million distinct CDR3 sequences, under 55% of them seen only once. Input material: blood. Source of these receptors: a woman in her fifties or sixties in good health.

The chain has TRBV14 and TRBJ1-1; no definite D call. Trimming shortened V by 1 base and J by 3 bases, and 15 bases separated the two germline ends. The germline gives CDR1 SGHDN, CDR2 FVKESK. The CDR3 length is 16 residues. CDR3 sequence reads: CASSQAPPRQDTEAFF. DNA for the CDR3: TGTGCCAGCAGCCAAGCCCCCCCGCGACAAGACACTGAAGCTTTCTTT.

As regards this clonotype: A read error may explain this, as a much larger clone is one base away. The rearrangement uses TRBV14 and TRBJ2-3; D is ambiguous. V was shortened by 1 base and J by 7 bases, with 3 bases between the two germline ends. The CDR3 is made up of 11 amino acids. Looked up from germline, CDR1 is SGHDN and CDR2 is FVKESK. CDR3 sequence: CASSQGHTQYF. For the CDR3, the DNA is TGTGCCAGCAGCCAAGGGCATACGCAGTATTTT.

A few counts support this clonotype. This sequence joins TRBV29-1 and TRBJ1-1; no firm D call. Trimming pared 0 bases from V and 4 bases from J, leaving 9 bases between. Germline-derived CDR1 and CDR2 are SQVTM and ANQGSEA. The CDR3 sequence is 13 residues long. The CDR3 here is CSVEDLPATEAFF. The DNA for the CDR3 is TGCAGCGTTGAAGATCTCCCGGCCACTGAAGCTTTCTTT.

This clonotype has a handful of counts. The gene calls are TRBV2 and TRBJ2-1; 10 bases agree with TRBD1. CDR1 SNHLY and CDR2 FYNNEI come from the germline V gene. This CDR3 contains 16 residues. The J segment lost 5 bases and the V segment lost 6 bases, leaving 10 bases of the junction unmatched. CDR3 coding DNA: TGTGCCAGCAGGATAAGGCGGGACAGGGGTGACAATGAGCAGTTCTTC. It encodes CASRIRRDRGDNEQFF.

Comments on this clonotype: A read error is possible here, since a much larger clone lies one base away. This sequence joins TRBV12-3 or TRBV12-4 and TRBJ2-7; 9 bases are shared with TRBD1. V shed 7 bases and J 3 bases; nucleotides not matched to a gene: 7. This CDR3 region has 14 residues. CDR3 in amino acids: CASKRAGQGYEQYF. In nucleotides, the CDR3 is TGTGCCAGCAAACGAGCGGGACAGGGCTACGAGCAGTACTTC.

CDR3 loop: CASSPGRGGANVLTF. The CDR3 nucleotides read TGTGCCAGCAGCCCGGGACGCGGTGGGGCCAACGTCCTGACTTTC. The genes are TRBV7-8 and TRBJ2-6, with D tentatively TRBD1 or TRBD2 (5 bases each). Trimming took off 5 bases at V and 3 bases at J, with 11 bases between the two ends. The germline V gene encodes CDR1 SGHVS and CDR2 FQNEAQ. This CDR3 region has 15 residues.

The chain employs TRBV9 and TRBJ1-5; D is unclear. Between the trimmed V and J ends, which lost 3 bases and 9 bases, there was a span of 16 bases. The CDR3 sequence is 14 residues long. Germline loops: CDR1 SGDLS, CDR2 YYNGEE. CDR3: CASSAPGENGPQHF. For the CDR3, the DNA is TGTGCCAGCAGCGCCCCCGGGGAAAACGGGCCCCAGCATTTT.

This chain joins TRBV24-1 and TRBJ2-5; 7 bases are shared with TRBD1. In germline, CDR1 is KGHDR, CDR2 SFDVKD. This CDR3 is built from 15 residues. With V trimmed by 3 bases and J by 2 bases, 5 bases remained unmatched. CDR3 loop: CATSDPDREQETQYF. Written as DNA, the CDR3 is TGTGCCACCAGTGATCCTGACAGGGAACAAGAGACCCAGTACTTC.

The sample holds a few counts of this clonotype. The genes are TRBV20-1 and TRBJ2-3, with TRBD2 identical over 8 bases. The CDR3 spans 18 residues. Trimming took 2 bases from V and 2 from J; bases not matched to a gene: 15. Germline CDR1 DFQATT, CDR2 SNEGSKA (reference sequence). The CDR3 sequence: CSARHMGASGSHTDTQYF. CDR3 nucleotide sequence: TGCAGTGCTAGACACATGGGGGCTAGCGGGTCCCACACAGATACGCAGTATTTT.

J is TRBJ1-5 and V is TRBV12-5; no definite D call. Germline CDR1 and CDR2: LGHNT and FRNRAP. The CDR3 runs to 13 residues. V was clipped by 5 bases and J by 1 base, with 6 bases between them. The CDR3 here is CASGVNSNQPQHF. Written as DNA, the CDR3 is TGTGCTAGTGGTGTAAACAGCAATCAGCCCCAGCATTTT.

The V gene is TRBV6-5, the J gene TRBJ2-5; D remains ambiguous. The CDR3 length is 14 residues. Between the trimmed V and J ends, which lost 2 bases and 2 bases, there was a span of 9 bases. CDR1 is MNHEY, CDR2 SVGAGI, per germline. The CDR3 coding sequence is TGTGCCAGCAGTTACGCGATCAGTCAAGAGACCCAGTACTTC. Amino acid sequence: CASSYAISQETQYF.

This clonotype turned up a few times. The V gene is TRBV28, the J gene TRBJ2-3; the D gene is possibly TRBD2 (5 bases). The CDR3 has 15 amino acids. Germline assignment: CDR1 MDHEN and CDR2 SYDVKM. V lost 5 bases and J 2 bases, leaving 14 bases between the germline ends. CDR3 coding DNA: TGTGCCAGCAGTACCCCTCTCGGGAACACAGATACGCAGTATTTT. It is translated as CASSTPLGNTDTQYF.

The chain recombines TRBV25-1 with TRBJ2-3, with 10 bases lining up with TRBD2. V shed 4 bases, J shed 4 bases, and the junction held 11 bases outside the gene matches. The CDR3 loop spans 17 amino acids. Per the germline V gene, CDR1 is MGHDK and CDR2 is SYGVNS. CDR3 bases: TGTGCCAGCAGTGGATGGGGGCTAGCGGGAGCCCCAGATACGCAGTATTTT. Its translation: CASSGWGLAGAPDTQYF.

The chain links TRBV27 to TRBJ1-4; D gene unclear. The V gene's germline CDR1 is MNHEY and CDR2 SMNVEV (reference sequence). CDR3 length: 13 residues. Between the trimmed V and J ends, which lost 10 bases and 8 bases, there was a span of 17 bases. CDR3 bases: TGTGCCACCTCGAGAGCGGGGAAGGAAAAACTGTTTTTT. This gives the protein CATSRAGKEKLFF. Full variable domain (rest looked up from reference TRBV27 and TRBJ1-4): EAQVTQNPRYLITVTGKKLTVTCSQNMNHEYMSWYRQDPGLGLRQIYYSMNVEVTDKGDVPEGYKVSRKEKRNFPLILESPSPNQTSLYFCATSRAGKEKLFFGSGTQLSVL.